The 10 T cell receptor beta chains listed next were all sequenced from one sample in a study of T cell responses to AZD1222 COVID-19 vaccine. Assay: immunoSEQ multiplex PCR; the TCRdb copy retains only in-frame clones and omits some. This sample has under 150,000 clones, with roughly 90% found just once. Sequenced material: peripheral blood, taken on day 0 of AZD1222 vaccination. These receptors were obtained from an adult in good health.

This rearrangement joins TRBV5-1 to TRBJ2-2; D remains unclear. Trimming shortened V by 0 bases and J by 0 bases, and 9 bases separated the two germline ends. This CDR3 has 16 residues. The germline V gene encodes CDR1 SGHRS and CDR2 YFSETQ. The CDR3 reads CASSLGMTTNTGELFF. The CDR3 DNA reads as TGCGCCAGCAGCTTGGGAATGACAACGAACACCGGGGAGCTGTTTTTT. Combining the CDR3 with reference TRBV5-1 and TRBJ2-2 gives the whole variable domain KAGVTQTPRYLIKTRGQQVTLSCSPISGHRSVSWYQQTPGQGLQFLFEYFSETQRNKGNFPGRFSGRQFSNSRSEMNVSTLELGDSALYLCASSLGMTTNTGELFFGEGSRLTVL.

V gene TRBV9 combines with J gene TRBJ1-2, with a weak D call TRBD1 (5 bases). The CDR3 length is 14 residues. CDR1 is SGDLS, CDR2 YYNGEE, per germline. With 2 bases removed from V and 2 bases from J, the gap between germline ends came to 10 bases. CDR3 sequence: CASSVSTENYGYTF. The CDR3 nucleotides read TGTGCCAGCAGCGTCTCGACAGAAAACTATGGCTACACCTTC. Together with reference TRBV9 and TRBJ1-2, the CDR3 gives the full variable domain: DSGVTQTPKHLITATGQRVTLRCSPRSGDLSVYWYQQSLDQGLQFLIQYYNGEERAKGNILERFSAQQFPDLHSELNLSSLELGDSALYFCASSVSTENYGYTFGSGTRLTVV.

The CDR3 reads CASRGDLSSNQPQHF. CDR3 bases: TGTGCCAGCAGGGGGGACTTATCTAGCAATCAGCCCCAGCATTTT. The gene calls are TRBV2 and TRBJ1-5, with D tentatively TRBD1 (5 bases). Germline V gene sequence: CDR1 SNHLY, CDR2 FYNNEI. Trimming cost V 6 bases and J 0 bases, with 12 bases left between them. The CDR3 is 15 residues long.

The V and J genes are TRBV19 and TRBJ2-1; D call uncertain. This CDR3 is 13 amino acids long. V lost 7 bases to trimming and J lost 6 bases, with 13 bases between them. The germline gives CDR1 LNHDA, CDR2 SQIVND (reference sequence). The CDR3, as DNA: TGTGCCAGTAAGTTAGAGGCCGGCAATGAGCAGTTCTTC. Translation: CASKLEAGNEQFF. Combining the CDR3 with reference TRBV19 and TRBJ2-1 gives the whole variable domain DGGITQSPKYLFRKEGQNVTLSCEQNLNHDAMYWYRQDPGQGLRLIYYSQIVNDFQKGDIAEGYSVSREKKESFPLTVTSAQKNPTAFYLCASKLEAGNEQFFGPGTRLTVL.

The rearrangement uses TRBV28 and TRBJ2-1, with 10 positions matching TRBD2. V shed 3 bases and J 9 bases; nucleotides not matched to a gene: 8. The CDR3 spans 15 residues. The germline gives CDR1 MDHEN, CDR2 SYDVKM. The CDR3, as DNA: TGTGCCAGCAGTTTTAGGGCTAGCGGGAGCGGTGAGCAGTTCTTC. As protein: CASSFRASGSGEQFF.

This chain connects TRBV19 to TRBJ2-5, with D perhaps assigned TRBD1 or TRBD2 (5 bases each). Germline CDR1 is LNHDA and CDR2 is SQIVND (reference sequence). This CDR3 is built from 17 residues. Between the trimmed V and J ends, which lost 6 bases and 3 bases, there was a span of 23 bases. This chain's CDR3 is CASSPSRPGAREETQYF. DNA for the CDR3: TGTGCCAGTAGCCCTAGCCGCCCCGGGGCCAGAGAAGAGACCCAGTACTTC.

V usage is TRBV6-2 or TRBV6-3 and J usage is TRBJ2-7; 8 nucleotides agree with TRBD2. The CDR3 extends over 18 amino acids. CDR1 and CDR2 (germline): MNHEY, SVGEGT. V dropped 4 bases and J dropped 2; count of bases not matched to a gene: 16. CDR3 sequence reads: CASSSSLLSGRDTYEQYF. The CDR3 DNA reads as TGTGCCAGCAGTTCTTCCCTGTTGTCCGGGAGGGATACCTACGAGCAGTACTTC.

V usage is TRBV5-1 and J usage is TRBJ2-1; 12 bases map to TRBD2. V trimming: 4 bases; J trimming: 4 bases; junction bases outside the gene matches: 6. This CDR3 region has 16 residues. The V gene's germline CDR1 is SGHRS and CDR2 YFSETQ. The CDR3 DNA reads TGCGCCAGCAGCCCCGGGACTAGCGGGTATTACAATGAGCAGTTCTTC. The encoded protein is CASSPGTSGYYNEQFF. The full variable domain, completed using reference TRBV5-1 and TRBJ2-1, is KAGVTQTPRYLIKTRGQQVTLSCSPISGHRSVSWYQQTPGQGLQFLFEYFSETQRNKGNFPGRFSGRQFSNSRSEMNVSTLELGDSALYLCASSPGTSGYYNEQFFGPGTRLTVL.

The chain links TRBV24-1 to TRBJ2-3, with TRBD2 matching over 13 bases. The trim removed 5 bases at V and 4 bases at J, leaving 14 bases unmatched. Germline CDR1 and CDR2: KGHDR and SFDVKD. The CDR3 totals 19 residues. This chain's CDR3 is CATSGPPGTSGMGPDTQYF. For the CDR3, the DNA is TGTGCCACCAGTGGCCCCCCCGGGACTAGCGGGATGGGACCAGATACGCAGTATTTT.

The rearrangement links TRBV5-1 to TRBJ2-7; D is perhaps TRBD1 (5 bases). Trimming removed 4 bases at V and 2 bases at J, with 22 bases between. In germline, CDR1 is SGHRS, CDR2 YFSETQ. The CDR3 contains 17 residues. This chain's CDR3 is CASSRGGLGVEPYEQYF. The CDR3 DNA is TGCGCCAGCAGCAGGGGCGGCCTTGGTGTGGAACCCTACGAGCAGTACTTC.